This section outlines one T cell receptor beta chain sequence together with its context. The data were obtained in a study of CD8 T cells in Susac syndrome. TEMRA cells were enriched by FACS, and CD4+ and CD8+ T cells were negatively isolated. When the RNA was reverse transcribed, random hexamers were used with an input of roughly 0.45 to 1 ug. TCRdb re-called the immunoSEQ multiplex PCR reads through MiXCR, storing one row per CDR3 protein. The sample has about 130,000 distinct CDR3 sequences, about 95% seen once. The V and J ends lost 2 bases and 5 bases respectively, with 12 bases between them. Per the germline V gene, CDR1 is LGHNA and CDR2 is YNFKEQ. This CDR3 spans 15 amino acids.

V gene TRBV4-2 combines with J gene TRBJ2-2; D possibly uses TRBD1 or TRBD2 (7 bases each). The receptor's source is a human donor in good health. The specimen was CD4+ T cells from PBMCs. CDR3 nucleotide sequence: TGTGCCAGCAGCCAATTTCAGGGGGGGACCGGGGAGCTGTTTTTT. Its protein product is CASSQFQGGTGELFF.